Listed below are T cell receptor beta chains from one sample, sequenced in a study of post-analysis software for immune sequencing data. TCRdb reprocessed the PCR reads with MiXCR, giving one entry per CDR3 protein. The sample records more than 450,000 distinct CDR3 sequences, 30% to 40% being singletons. Material: blood. The receptors shown here come from a girl younger than 18 with multiple sclerosis. CDR3s include the opening cysteine and the closing phenylalanine or tryptophan. Only part of the rows carry a size: once, few, many, or a class if the clone is expanded.

V: TRBV24-1
size: few
CDR3: CATSDLRVTDTQYF

V: TRBV4-2
size: -
CDR3: CASSHAISGVRGSSGANVLTF

V: TRBV5-6
size: few
CDR3: CASSLIGVGSSYEQYF

V: TRBV5-5
size: -
CDR3: CASSSPGGMNTEAFF

V: TRBV6-5
size: few
CDR3: CASSGDIWGEKLFF

V: TRBV5-1
size: few
CDR3: CASSGRDPGYTEAFF

V: TRBV5-5
size: few
CDR3: CASSEGGLAASYEQYF

V: TRBV20-1
size: -
CDR3: CSAPDGPSTDTQYF

V: TRBV5-1
size: few
CDR3: CASSFSPTAGNTIYF

V: TRBV11-1
size: few
CDR3: CASSLAPESYNEQFF

V: TRBV20-1
size: -
CDR3: CSAEIQGPEDGYTF

V: TRBV28
size: few
CDR3: CASRGQGIGYGREQYF

V: TRBV27
size: -
CDR3: CASSFKQGGNSPLHF

V: TRBV6-5
size: many
CDR3: CASSYGGGETQYF

V: TRBV20-1
size: few
CDR3: CSANSGRITDTQYF

V: TRBV6-4
size: many
CDR3: CASSVSGGYNEQFF

V: TRBV20-1
size: -
CDR3: CSARVAGEYSNQPQHF

V: TRBV7-2
size: -
CDR3: CASSPYFEAFF

V: TRBV24-1
size: -
CDR3: CATSDPGPDSKNIQYF

V: TRBV5-1
size: -
CDR3: CASSPTGAHSYNEQFF

V: TRBV18
size: once
CDR3: CASSPPRGQGETQYF

V: TRBV10-2
size: -
CDR3: CASSEPARGRGTEAFF

V: TRBV28
size: few
CDR3: CASSLFGSNQPQHF